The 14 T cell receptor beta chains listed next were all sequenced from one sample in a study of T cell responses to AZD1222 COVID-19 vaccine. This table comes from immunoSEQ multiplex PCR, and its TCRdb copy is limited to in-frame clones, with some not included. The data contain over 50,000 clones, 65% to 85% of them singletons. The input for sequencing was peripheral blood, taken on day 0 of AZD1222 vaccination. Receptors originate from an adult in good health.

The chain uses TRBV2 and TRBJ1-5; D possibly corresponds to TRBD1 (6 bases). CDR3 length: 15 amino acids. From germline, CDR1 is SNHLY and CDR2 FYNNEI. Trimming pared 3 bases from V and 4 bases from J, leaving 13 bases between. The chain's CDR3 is CASSDPRGANQPQHF. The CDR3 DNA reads TGTGCCAGCAGTGACCCGCGGGGGGCGAATCAGCCCCAGCATTTT.

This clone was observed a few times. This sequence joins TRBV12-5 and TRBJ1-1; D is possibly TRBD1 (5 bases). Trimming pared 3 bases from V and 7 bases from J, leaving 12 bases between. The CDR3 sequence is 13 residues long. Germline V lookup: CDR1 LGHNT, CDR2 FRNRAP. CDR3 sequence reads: CASGFGGGREAFF. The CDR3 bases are TGTGCTAGTGGTTTCGGGGGGGGACGTGAAGCTTTCTTT.

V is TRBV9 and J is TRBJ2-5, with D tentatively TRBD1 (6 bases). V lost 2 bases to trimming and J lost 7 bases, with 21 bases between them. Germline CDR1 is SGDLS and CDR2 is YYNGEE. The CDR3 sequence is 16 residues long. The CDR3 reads CASSVFGDNLFSTQYF. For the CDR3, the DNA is TGTGCCAGCAGCGTCTTCGGGGACAACCTATTTTCGACCCAGTACTTC.

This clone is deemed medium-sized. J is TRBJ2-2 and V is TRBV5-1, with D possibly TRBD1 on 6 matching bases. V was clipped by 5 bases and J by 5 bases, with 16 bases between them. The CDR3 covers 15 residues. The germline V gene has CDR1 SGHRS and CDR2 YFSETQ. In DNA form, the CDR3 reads TGCGCCAGCAGGCCTACAACAGGGCGGACCGGGGAGCTGTTTTTT. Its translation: CASRPTTGRTGELFF.

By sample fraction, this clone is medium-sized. The CDR3 is CASSEYVNRATDTGELFF. The CDR3 region has the DNA TGTGCCAGCAGTGAGTATGTGAATCGGGCGACGGACACCGGGGAGCTGTTTTTT. This chain joins TRBV2 and TRBJ2-2; D is unresolved. Germline loops: CDR1 SNHLY, CDR2 FYNNEI. The V and J ends lost 3 bases and 3 bases respectively, with 20 bases between them. CDR3 length equals 18 residues.

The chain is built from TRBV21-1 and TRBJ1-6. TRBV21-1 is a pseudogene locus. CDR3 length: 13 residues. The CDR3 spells CASSGINNSPLHF. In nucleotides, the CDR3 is TGTGCCAGCTCCGGGATAAATAATTCACCCCTCCACTTT.

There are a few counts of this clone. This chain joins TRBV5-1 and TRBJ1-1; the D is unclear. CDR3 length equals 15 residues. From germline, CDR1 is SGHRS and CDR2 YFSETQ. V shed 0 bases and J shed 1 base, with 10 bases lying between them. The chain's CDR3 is CASSLVWAGNTEAFF. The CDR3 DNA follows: TGCGCCAGCAGCTTGGTGTGGGCAGGGAACACTGAAGCTTTCTTT.

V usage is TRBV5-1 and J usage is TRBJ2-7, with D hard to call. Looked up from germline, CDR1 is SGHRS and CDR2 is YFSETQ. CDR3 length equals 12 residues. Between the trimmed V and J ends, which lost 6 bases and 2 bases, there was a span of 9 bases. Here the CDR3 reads CASKASTYEQYF. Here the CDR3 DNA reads TGCGCCAGCAAGGCTTCAACCTACGAGCAGTACTTC.

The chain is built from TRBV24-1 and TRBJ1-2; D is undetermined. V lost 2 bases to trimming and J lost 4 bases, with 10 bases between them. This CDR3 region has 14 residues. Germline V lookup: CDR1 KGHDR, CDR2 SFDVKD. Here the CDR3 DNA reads TGTGCCACCAGTGATTCCGGGAGGATCTATGGCTACACCTTC. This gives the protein CATSDSGRIYGYTF.

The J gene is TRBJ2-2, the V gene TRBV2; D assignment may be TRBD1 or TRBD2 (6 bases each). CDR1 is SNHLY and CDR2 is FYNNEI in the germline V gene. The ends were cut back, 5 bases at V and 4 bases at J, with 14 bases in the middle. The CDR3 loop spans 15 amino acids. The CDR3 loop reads CASSIGGGSTGELFF. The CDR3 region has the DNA TGTGCCAGCAGTATTGGAGGGGGTAGCACCGGGGAGCTGTTTTTT.

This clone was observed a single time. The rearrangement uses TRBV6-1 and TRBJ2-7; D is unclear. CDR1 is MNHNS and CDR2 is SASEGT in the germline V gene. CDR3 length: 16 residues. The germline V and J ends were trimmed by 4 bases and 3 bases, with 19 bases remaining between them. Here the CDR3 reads CASSVGSGTPLYEQYF. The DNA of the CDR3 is TGTGCCAGCAGTGTAGGTTCCGGAACTCCTCTCTACGAGCAGTACTTC.

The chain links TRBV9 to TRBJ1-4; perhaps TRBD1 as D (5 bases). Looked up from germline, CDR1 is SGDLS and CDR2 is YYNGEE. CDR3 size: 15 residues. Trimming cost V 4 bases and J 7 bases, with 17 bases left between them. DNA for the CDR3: TGTGCCAGCAGCACGCCGGGACCCGATGGTGAAAAACTGTTTTTT. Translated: CASSTPGPDGEKLFF.

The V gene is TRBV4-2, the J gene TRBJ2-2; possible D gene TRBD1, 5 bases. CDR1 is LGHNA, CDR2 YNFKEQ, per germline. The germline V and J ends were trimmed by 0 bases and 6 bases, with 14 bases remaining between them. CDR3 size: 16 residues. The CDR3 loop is CASSQDRDRWSGELFF. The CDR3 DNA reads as TGTGCCAGCAGCCAAGATCGAGACAGATGGTCCGGGGAGCTGTTTTTT.

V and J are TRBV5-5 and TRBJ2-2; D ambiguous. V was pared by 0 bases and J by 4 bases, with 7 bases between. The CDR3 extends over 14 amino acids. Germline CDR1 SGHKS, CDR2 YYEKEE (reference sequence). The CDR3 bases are TGTGCCAGCAGCTTGGTGGGCGGCACCGGGGAGCTGTTTTTT. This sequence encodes CASSLVGGTGELFF.